The clone carrying this T cell receptor (beta chain) appeared a single time. Its matching antigen is unknown. Survey level was the resolution at which the v3.0 immunoSEQ assay ran. Per-sample targets for sequencing were roughly 40,000-55,000 T-cell genomes. TCRdb's copy holds only in-frame clones and misses some; the assay was immunoSEQ multiplex PCR. Here the sample spans 25,000 to 35,000 clones, approximately 85% being singletons. CDR3 length: 15 residues. Germline CDR1 is SGHAT and CDR2 is FQNNGV. The J segment lost 3 bases and the V segment lost 2 bases, leaving 4 bases of the junction unmatched. This entry is derived from a study of long-term antiretroviral therapy in people with HIV. Findings of the study overall: Diversity measured after ART increased yet remained under transplant donor controls.

J is TRBJ2-7 and V is TRBV11-2, with 10 bases that match TRBD2. The sequence derives from a man aged 18 to 35 with HIV. The sequencing used unsorted PBMCs, collected 0.8 years before starting antiretroviral therapy. CDR3 bases: TGTGCCAGCAGCTTAATAGCGGGGGGAAGCTACGAGCAGTACTTC. Protein product: CASSLIAGGSYEQYF.